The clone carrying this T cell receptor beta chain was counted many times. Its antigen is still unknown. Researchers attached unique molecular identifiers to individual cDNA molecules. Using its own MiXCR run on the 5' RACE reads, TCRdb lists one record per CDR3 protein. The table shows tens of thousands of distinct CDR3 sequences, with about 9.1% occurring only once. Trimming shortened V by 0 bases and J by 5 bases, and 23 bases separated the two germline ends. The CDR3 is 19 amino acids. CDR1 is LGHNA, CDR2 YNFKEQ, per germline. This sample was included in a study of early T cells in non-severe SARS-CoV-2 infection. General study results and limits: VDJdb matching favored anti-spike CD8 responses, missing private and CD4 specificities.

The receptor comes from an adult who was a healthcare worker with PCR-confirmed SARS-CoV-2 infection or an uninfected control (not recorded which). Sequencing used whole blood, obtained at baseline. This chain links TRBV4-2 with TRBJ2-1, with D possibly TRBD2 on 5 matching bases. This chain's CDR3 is CASSQDFYVGADPNNEQFF. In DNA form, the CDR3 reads TGTGCCAGCAGCCAAGATTTCTACGTGGGAGCCGATCCTAACAATGAGCAGTTCTTC.